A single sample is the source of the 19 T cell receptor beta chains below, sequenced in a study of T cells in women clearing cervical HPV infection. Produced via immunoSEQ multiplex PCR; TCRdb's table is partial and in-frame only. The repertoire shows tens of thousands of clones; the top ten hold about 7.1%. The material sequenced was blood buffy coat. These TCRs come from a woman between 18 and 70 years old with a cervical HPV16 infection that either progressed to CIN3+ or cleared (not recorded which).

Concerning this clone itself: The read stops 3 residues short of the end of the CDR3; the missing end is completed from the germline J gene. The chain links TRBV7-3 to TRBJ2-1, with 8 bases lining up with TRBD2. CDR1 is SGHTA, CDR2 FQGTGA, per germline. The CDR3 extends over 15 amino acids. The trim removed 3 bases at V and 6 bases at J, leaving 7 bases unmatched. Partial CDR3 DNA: TGTGCCAGCAGCTTTAGCGGGGTGGGGCGCAATGAG. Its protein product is CASSFSGVGRNE. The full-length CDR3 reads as CASSFSGVGRNEQFF.

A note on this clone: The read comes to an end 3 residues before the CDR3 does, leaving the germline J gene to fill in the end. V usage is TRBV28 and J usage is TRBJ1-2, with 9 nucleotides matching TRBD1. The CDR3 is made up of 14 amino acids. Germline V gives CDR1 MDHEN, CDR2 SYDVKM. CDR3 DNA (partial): TGTGCCAGCAGTTTATTGCGGGACAGGGAAGCC. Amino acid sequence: CASSLLRDREA. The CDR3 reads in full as CASSLLRDREAYTF.

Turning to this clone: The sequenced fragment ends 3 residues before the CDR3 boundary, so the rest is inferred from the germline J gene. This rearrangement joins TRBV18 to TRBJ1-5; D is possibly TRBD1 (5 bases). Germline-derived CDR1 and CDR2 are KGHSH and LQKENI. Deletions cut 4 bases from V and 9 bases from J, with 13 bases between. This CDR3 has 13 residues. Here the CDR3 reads CASSRSDSSPQHF. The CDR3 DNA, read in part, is TGTGCCAGCTCACGCTCCGACAGTTCGCCC.

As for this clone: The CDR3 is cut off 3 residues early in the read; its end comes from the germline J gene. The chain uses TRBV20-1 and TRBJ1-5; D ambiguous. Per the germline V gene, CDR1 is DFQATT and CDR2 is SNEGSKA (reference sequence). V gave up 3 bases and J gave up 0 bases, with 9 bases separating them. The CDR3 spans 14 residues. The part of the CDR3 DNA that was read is TGCAGTGCTAGTTCGGGGTATAGCAATCAGCCC. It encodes CSASSGYSNQP. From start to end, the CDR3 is CSASSGYSNQPQHF.

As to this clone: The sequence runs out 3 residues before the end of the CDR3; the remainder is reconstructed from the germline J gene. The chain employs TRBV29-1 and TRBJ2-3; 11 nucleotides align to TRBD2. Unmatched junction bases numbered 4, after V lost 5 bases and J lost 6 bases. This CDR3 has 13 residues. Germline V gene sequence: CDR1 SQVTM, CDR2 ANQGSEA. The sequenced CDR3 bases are TGCAGCGTTATAGCTAGCGGGGGGGATACG. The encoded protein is CSVIASGGDT. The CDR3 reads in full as CSVIASGGDTQYF.

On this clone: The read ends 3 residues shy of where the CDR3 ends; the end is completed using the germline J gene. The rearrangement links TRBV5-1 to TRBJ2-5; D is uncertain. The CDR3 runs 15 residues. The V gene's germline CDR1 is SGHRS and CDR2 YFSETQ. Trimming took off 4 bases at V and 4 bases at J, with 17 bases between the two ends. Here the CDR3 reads CASSPTPQARETQYF. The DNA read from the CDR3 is TGCGCCAGCAGCCCAACCCCCCAAGCAAGAGAGACC. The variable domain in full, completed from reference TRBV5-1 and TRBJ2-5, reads KAGVTQTPRYLIKTRGQQVTLSCSPISGHRSVSWYQQTPGQGLQFLFEYFSETQRNKGNFPGRFSGRQFSNSRSEMNVSTLELGDSALYLCASSPTPQARETQYFGPGTRLLVL.

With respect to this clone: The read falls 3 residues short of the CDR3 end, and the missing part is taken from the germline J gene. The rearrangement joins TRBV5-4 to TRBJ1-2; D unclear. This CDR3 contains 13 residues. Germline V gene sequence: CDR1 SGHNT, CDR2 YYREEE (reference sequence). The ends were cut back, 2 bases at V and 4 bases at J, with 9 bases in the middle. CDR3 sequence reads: CASSLDTSYGYTF. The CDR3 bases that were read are TGTGCCAGCAGCTTAGACACGTCCTATGGC. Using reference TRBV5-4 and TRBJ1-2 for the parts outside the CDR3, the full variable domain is ETGVTQSPTHLIKTRGQQVTLRCSSQSGHNTVSWYQQALGQGPQFIFQYYREEENGRGNFPPRFSGLQFPNYSSELNVNALELDDSALYLCASSLDTSYGYTFGSGTRLTVV.

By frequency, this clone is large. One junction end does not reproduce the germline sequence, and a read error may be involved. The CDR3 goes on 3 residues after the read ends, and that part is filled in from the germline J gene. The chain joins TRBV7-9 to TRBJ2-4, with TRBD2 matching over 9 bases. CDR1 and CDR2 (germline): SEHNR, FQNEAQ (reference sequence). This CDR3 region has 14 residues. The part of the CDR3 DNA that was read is TGTGCCAGCAGCCCGGGACTAGCCGAAAACATT. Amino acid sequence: CASSPGLAENI. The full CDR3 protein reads CASSPGLAENIQYF.

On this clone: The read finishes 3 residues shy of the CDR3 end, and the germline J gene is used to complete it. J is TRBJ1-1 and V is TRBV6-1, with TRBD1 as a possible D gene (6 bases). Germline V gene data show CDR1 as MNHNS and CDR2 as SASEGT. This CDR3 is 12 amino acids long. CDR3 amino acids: CASSAEMGAAFF. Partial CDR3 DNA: TGTGCCAGCAGTGCCGAAATGGGGGCA.

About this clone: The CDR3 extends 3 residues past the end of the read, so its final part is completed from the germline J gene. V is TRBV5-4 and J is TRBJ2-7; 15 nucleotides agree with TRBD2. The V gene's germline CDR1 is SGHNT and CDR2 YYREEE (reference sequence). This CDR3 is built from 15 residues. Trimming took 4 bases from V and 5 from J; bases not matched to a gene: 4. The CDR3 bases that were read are TGTGCCAGCAGCCCGGGACTAGCGGGGGGCAACGAG. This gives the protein CASSPGLAGGNE. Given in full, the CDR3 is CASSPGLAGGNEQYF. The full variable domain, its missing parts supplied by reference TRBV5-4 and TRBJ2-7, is ETGVTQSPTHLIKTRGQQVTLRCSSQSGHNTVSWYQQALGQGPQFIFQYYREEENGRGNFPPRFSGLQFPNYSSELNVNALELDDSALYLCASSPGLAGGNEQYFGPGTRLTVT.

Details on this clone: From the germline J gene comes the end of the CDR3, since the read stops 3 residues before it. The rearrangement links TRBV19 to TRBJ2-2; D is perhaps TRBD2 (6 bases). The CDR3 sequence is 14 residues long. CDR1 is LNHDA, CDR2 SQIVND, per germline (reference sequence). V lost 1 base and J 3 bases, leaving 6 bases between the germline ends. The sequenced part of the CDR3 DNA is TGTGCCAGTAGTATAGTAGCGGACACCGGGGAG. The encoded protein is CASSIVADTGE. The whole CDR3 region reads CASSIVADTGELFF.

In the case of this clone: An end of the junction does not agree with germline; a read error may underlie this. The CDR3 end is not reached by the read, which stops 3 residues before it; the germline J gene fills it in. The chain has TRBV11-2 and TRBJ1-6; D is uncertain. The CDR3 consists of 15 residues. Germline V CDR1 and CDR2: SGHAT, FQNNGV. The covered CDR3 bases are TGTGCCGGCAGCTTAGACCGCGGGGAAAATTCACCC. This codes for CAGSLDRGENSP. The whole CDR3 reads CAGSLDRGENSPLHF. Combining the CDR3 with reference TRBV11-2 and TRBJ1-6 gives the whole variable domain EAGVAQSPRYKIIEKRQSVAFWCNPISGHATLYWYQQILGQGPKLLIQFQNNGVVDDSQLPKDRFSAERLKGVDSTLKIQPAKLEDSAVYLCAGSLDRGENSPLHFGNGTRLTVT.

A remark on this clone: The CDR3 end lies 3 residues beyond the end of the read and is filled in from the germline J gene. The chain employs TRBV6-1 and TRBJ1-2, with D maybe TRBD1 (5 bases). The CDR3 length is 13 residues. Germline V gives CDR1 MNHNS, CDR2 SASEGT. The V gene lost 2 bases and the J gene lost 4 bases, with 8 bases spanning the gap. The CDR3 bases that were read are TGTGCCAGCAGTGAACAGGGAACCTATGGC. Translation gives CASSEQGTYG. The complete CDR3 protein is CASSEQGTYGYTF.

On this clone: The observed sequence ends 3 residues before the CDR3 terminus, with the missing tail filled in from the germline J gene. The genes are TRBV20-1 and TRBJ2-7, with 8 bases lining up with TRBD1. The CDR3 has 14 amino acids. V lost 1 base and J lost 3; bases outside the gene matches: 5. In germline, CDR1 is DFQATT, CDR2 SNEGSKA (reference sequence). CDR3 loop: CSARVGTGGYEQYF. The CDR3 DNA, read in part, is TGCAGTGCTAGAGTGGGTACAGGGGGCTACGAG.

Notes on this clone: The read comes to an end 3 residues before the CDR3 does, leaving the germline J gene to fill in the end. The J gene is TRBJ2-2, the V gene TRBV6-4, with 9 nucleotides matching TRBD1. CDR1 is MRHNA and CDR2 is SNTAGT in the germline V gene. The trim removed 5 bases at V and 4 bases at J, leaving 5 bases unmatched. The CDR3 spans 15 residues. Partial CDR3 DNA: TGTGCCAGCAGTCCCGGGACAGGGTCCACCGGGGAG. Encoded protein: CASSPGTGSTGE. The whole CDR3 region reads CASSPGTGSTGELFF.

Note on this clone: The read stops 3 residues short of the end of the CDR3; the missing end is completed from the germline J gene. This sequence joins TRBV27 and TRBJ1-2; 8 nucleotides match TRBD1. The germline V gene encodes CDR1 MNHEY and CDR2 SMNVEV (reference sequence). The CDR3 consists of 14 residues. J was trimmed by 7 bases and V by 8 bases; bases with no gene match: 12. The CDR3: CASGPGGQGGGYTF. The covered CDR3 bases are TGTGCCAGCGGACCCGGTGGACAGGGAGGTGGC.

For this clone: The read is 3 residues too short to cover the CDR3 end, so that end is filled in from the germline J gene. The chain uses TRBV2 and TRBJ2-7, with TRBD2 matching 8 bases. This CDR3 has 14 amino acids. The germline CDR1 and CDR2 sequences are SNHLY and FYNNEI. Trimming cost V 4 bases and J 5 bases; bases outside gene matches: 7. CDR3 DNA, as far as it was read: TGTGCCAGCAGTGGCGGGACTAGGGGCAACGAG. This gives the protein CASSGGTRGNE. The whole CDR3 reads CASSGGTRGNEQYF.

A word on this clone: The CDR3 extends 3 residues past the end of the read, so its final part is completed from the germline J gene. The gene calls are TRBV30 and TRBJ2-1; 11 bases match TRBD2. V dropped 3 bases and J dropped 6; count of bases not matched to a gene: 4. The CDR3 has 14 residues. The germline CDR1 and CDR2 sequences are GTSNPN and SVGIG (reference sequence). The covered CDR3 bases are TGTGCCTGGAGACTAGCGGGGGTTCGCAATGAG. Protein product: CAWRLAGVRNE. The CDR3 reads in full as CAWRLAGVRNEQFF. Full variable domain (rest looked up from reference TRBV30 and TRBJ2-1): SQTIHQWPATLVQPVGSPLSLECTVEGTSNPNLYWYRQAAGRGLQLLFYSVGIGQISSEVPQNLSASRPQDRQFILSSKKLLLSDSGFYLCAWRLAGVRNEQFFGPGTRLTVL.

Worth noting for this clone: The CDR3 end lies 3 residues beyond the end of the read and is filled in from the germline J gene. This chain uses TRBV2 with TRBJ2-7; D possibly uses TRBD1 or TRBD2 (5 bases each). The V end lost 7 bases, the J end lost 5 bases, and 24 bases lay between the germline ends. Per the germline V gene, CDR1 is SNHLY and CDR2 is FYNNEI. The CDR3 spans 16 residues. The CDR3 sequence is CASIEGRAYRVHEQYF. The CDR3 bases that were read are TGTGCCAGCATCGAGGGCAGGGCGTACAGAGTACACGAG.